This T cell receptor beta chain came from a study of shared clonotypes between healthy human individuals. Study in general: Every donor yielded three CD4 naive, three CD4 memory, two CD8 naive and one CD8 memory plate.

Study outcomes and limitations: Compared with clonotypes that all four donors shared, non-shared clonotypes had lower generation probabilities. Of the naive CD4 clonotypes, roughly 5.5% were shared across a handful of donors.

Profiling relied on immunoSEQ multiplex PCR, and the TCRdb table lists in-frame clones only, not all of them. The repertoire holds hundreds of thousands of clones, 97% seen once, with around 0.058% in the top ten. Germline-derived CDR1 and CDR2 are MDHEN and SYDVKM. The CDR3 spans 11 residues. Trimming stripped 2 bases from V and 10 bases from J, with 8 bases between. About this clone: Antigen unknown.

This receptor was taken from a woman aged 25 to 39 in good health. The sequenced material came from naive CD4+ T cells sorted from blood. Stated subset: CD45RA+ positively selected. The genes are TRBV28 and TRBJ1-1; TRBD1 might be the D (5 bases). The CDR3 region is CASSLPGPAFF. Here the CDR3 DNA reads TGTGCCAGCAGTTTACCAGGGCCAGCTTTCTTT.